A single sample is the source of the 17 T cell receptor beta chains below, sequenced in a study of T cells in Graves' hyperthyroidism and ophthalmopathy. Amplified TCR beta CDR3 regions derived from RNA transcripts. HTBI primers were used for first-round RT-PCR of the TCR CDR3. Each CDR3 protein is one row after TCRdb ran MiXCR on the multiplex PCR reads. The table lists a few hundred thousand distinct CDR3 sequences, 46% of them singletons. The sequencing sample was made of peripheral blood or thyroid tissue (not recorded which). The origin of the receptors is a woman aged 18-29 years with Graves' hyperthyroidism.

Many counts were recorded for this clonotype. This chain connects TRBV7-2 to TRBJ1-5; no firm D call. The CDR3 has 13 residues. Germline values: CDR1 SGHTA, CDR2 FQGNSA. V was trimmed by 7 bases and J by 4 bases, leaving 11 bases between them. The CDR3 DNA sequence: TGTGCCAGCACCCGCGGGAGAAATCAGCCCCAGCATTTT. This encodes CASTRGRNQPQHF.

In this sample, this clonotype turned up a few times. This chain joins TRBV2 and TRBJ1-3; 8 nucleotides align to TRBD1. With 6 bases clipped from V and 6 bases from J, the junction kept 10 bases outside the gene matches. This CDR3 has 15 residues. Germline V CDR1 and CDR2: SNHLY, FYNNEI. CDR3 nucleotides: TGTGCCAGCAGGAACACAGGGGGAAGGGTAAACACCATATATTTT. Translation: CASRNTGGRVNTIYF.

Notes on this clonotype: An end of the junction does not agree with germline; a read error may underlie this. CDR3 protein: CASSTGGSGRAFTGELVF. CDR3 nucleotide sequence: TGTGCCAGTAGTACAGGTGGTAGCGGGAGGGCCTTCACCGGGGAGCTGGTTTTT. The genes are TRBV19 and TRBJ2-2, with 11 bases fitting TRBD2. Germline CDR1 LNHDA, CDR2 SQIVND (reference sequence). This CDR3 has 18 amino acids.

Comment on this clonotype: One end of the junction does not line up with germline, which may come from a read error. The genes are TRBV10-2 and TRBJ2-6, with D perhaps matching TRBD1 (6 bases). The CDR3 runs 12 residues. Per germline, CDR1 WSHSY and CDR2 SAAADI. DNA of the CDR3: TGCGCCAGCACCAAGGGGGTGAACACTGAAGCTTTC. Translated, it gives CASTKGVNTEAF.

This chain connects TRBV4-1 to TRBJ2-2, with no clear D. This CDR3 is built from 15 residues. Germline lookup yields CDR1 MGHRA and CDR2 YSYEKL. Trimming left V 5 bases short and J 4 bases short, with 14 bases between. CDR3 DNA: TGCGCCAGCAGCTCCAGTCTTGATGGCACCGGGGAGCTGTTTTTT. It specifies CASSSSLDGTGELFF.

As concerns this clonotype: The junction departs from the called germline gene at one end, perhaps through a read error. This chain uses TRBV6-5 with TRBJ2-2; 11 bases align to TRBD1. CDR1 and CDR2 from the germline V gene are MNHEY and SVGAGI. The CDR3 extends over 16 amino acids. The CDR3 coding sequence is TGTGCCAGCAGTTCCCACGGACAGGGGGCGAGGAATGAGCAGTTTTTT. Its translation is CASSSHGQGARNEQFF.

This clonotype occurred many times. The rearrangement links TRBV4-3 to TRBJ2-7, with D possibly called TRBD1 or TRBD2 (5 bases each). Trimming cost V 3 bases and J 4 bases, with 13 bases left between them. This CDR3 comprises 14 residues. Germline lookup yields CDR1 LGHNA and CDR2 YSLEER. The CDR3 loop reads CASSQGPHAYEQYF. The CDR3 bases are TGCGCCAGCAGCCAGGGACCACACGCGTACGAGCAGTACTTC.

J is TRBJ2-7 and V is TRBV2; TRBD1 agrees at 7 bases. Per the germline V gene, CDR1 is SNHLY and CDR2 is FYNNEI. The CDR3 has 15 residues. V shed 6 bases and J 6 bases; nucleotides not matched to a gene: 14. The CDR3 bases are TGTGCCAGCAGATATAGACAGGGTACCTTCGGCGAGCAGTACTTC. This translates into CASRYRQGTFGEQYF.

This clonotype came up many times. The CDR3 spells CASTYNYEQYF. The DNA of the CDR3 is TGTGCCAGCACCTACAACTACGAGCAGTACTTC. V gene TRBV2 combines with J gene TRBJ2-7; no firm D call. Germline CDR1 reads SNHLY; CDR2 reads FYNNEI. Deletions cut 7 bases from V and 3 bases from J, with 7 bases between. CDR3 length: 11 amino acids.

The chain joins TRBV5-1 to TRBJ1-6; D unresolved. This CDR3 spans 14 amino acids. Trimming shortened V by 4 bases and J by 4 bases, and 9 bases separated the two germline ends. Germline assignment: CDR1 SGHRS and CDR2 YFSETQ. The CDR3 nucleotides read TGCGCCAGCAGCGCGGCGGCATATAATTCACCCCTCCACTTT. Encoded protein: CASSAAAYNSPLHF.

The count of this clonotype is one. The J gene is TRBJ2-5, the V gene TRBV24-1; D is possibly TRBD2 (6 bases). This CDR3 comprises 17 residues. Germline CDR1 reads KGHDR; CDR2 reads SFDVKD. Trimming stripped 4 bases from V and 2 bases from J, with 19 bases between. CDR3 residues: CATSDPSEGGRQETQYF. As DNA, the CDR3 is TGTGCCACCAGTGACCCCTCAGAGGGAGGCAGACAAGAGACCCAGTACTTC.

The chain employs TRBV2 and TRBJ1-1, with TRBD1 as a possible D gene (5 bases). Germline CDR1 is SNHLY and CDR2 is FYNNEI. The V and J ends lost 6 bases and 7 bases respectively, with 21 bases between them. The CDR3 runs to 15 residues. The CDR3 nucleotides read TGTGCCAGCAGGGGACTAGCGGGAGGGTACAATGAAGCTTTCTTT. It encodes CASRGLAGGYNEAFF.

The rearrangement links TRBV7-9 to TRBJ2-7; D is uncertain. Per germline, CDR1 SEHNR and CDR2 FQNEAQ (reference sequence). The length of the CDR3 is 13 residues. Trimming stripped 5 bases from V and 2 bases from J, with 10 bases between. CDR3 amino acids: CASSTIGTYEQYF. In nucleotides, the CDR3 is TGTGCCAGCAGCACCATAGGGACCTACGAGCAGTACTTC.

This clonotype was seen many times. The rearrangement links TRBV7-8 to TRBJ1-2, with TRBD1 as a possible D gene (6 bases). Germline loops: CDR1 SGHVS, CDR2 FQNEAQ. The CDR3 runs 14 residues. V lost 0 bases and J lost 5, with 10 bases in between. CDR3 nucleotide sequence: TGTGCCAGCAGCTTAGCCACAGGGTGGTATGGCTACACCTTC. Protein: CASSLATGWYGYTF.

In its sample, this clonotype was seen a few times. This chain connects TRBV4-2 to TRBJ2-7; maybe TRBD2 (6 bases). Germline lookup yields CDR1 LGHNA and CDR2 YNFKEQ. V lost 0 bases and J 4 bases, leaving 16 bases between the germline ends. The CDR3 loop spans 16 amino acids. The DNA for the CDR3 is TGTGCCAGCAGCCAAGATGGAGGAACCCGGGGGTACGAGCAGTACTTC. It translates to CASSQDGGTRGYEQYF.

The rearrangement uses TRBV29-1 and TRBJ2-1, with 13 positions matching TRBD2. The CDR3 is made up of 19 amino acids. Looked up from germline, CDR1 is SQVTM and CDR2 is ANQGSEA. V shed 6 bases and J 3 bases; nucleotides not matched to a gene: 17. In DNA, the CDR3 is TGCAGCGTGCGCGATCCCGGGACTAGCGGGAAGGGGATCTACAATGAGCAGTTCTTC. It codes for CSVRDPGTSGKGIYNEQFF.

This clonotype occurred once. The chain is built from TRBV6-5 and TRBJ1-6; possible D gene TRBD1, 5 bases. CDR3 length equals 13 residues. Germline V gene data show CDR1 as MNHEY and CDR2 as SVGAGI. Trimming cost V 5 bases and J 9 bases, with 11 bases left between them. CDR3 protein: CASSTGGSSPLHF. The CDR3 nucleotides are TGTGCCAGCAGTACCGGGGGTAGTTCACCCCTCCACTTT.